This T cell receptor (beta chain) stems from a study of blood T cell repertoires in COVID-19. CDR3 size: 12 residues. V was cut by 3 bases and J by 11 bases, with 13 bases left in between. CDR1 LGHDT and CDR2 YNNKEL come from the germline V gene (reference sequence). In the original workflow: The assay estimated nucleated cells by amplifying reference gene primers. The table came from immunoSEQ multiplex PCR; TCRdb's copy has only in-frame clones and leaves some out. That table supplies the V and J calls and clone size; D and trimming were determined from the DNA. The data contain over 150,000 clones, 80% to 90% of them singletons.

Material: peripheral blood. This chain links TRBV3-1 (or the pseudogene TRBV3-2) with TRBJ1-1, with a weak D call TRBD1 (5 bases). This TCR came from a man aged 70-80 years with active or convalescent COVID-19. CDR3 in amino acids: CASSQWGDKAFF. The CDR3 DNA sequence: TGTGCCAGCAGCCAGTGGGGGGATAAGGCTTTCTTT.